The T cell receptor (beta chain) under discussion was sequenced for a study of T-cell memory formation after mild COVID-19. Overall study context: The two donors had largely donor-specific TCR clusters.

This CDR3 region has 13 residues. Germline CDR1 and CDR2: SEHNR and FQNEAQ (reference sequence). V shed 7 bases and J shed 7 bases, with 13 bases lying between them. This clonotype was observed a handful of times. TCRdb processed the 5' RACE reads anew with MiXCR; each CDR3 protein has one entry. Seen here are roughly 400,000 distinct CDR3 sequences, approximately 25% observed once, and the top ten hold 7.5% to 10%. The sequenced sample was PBMCs or a T cell subset sorted from them (not recorded which). The chain is built from TRBV7-9 and TRBJ2-2, with D unresolved. The TCR was taken from an adult woman who had mild COVID-19 (a few samples of this study predate the infection). Cell type and time point are not known. DNA for the CDR3: TGTGCCAGCACCGGCCCGGCGGACGGGGAGCTGTTTTTT. This codes for CASTGPADGELFF.